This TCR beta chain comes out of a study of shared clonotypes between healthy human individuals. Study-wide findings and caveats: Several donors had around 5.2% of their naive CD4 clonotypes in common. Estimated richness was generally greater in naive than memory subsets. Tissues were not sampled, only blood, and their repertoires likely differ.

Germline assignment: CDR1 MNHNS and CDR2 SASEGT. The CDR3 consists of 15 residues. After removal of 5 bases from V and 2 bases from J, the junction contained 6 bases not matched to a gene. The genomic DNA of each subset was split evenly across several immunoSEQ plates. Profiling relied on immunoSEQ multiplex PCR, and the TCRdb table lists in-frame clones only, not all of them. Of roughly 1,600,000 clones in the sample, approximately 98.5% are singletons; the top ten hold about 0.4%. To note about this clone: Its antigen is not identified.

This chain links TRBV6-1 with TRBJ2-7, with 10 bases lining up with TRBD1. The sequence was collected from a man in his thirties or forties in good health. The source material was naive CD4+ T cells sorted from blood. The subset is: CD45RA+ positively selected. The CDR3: CASSSPGQGTYEQYF. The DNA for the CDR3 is TGTGCCAGCAGTTCACCGGGACAGGGGACCTACGAGCAGTACTTC.